A single sample is the source of the 24 T cell receptor beta chains below, sequenced in a study of blood T cell repertoires in COVID-19. Measured with immunoSEQ multiplex PCR; TCRdb has only the in-frame clones, and not every one. The table has over 150,000 clones, approximately 79% seen once. Sequencing was performed on PBMCs or T cells enriched from blood (not recorded which). The receptors come from a man between 45 and 60 years old who had recovered from COVID-19.

The chain is built from TRBV12-5 and TRBJ1-2; no reliable D call. V was shortened by 1 base and J by 8 bases, with 14 bases between the two germline ends. This CDR3 region has 14 residues. Germline V gene data show CDR1 as LGHNT and CDR2 as FRNRAP. Here the CDR3 reads CASGLDGPFWGYTF. The CDR3 nucleotides are TGTGCTAGTGGTTTGGATGGGCCCTTCTGGGGCTACACCTTC. Drawing the rest from reference TRBV12-5 and TRBJ1-2, the complete variable domain is DARVTQTPRHKVTEMGQEVTMRCQPILGHNTVFWYRQTMMQGLELLAYFRNRAPLDDSGMPKDRFSAEMPDATLATLKIQPSEPRDSAVYFCASGLDGPFWGYTFGSGTRLTVV.

This chain connects TRBV2 to TRBJ2-7; D remains unclear. The CDR3 consists of 14 residues. Trimming cost V 7 bases and J 6 bases, with 19 bases left between them. Germline V lookup: CDR1 SNHLY, CDR2 FYNNEI. CDR3 sequence reads: CASTLEIGSTEQYF. CDR3 DNA: TGTGCCAGCACCCTGGAGATTGGATCGACCGAGCAGTACTTC.

The chain combines TRBV7-9 with TRBJ1-1; no clear D gene. The V and J ends lost 1 base and 4 bases respectively, with 13 bases between them. The CDR3 sequence is 15 residues long. CDR1 is SEHNR, CDR2 FQNEAQ, per germline (reference sequence). The DNA of the CDR3 is TGTGCCAGCAGCTTAGAAGGGAGGCTGGCCACTGAAGCTTTCTTT. Translating it yields CASSLEGRLATEAFF.

The chain recombines TRBV7-2 with TRBJ1-2; D may be TRBD1 (6 bases). V gave up 4 bases and J gave up 8 bases, with 14 bases separating them. Germline CDR1 and CDR2: SGHTA and FQGNSA. The CDR3 length is 13 residues. The CDR3 coding sequence is TGTGCCAGCAGCTCCCGACAGGCTCTAGGCTACACCTTC. As protein: CASSSRQALGYTF. Supplemented by reference TRBV7-2 and TRBJ1-2, the full variable domain reads GAGVSQSPSNKVTEKGKDVELRCDPISGHTALYWYRQSLGQGLEFLIYFQGNSAPDKSGLPSDRFSAERTGGSVSTLTIQRTQQEDSAVYLCASSSRQALGYTFGSGTRLTVV.

The rearrangement links TRBV18 to TRBJ1-2; no reliable D call. V dropped 3 bases and J dropped 7 bases, with 12 bases sitting between them. CDR3 length: 13 residues. Germline-derived CDR1 and CDR2 are KGHSH and LQKENI. The CDR3 sequence: CASSPVQEGGYTF. The DNA for the CDR3 is TGTGCCAGCTCACCCGTCCAGGAAGGTGGCTACACCTTC.

The chain carries TRBV7-8 and TRBJ2-7; 7 bases line up with TRBD1. CDR3 size: 14 residues. Germline-derived CDR1 and CDR2 are SGHVS and FQNEAQ. With V trimmed by 10 bases and J by 1 base, 10 bases remained unmatched. The CDR3 DNA reads as TGTGCCACTCTCCCAGGGGGATCTTCCTACGAGCAGTACTTC. It encodes CATLPGGSSYEQYF.

This clone was counted between two and nine times. The chain employs TRBV9 and TRBJ2-2, with TRBD2 matching 7 bases. This CDR3 comprises 16 residues. CDR1 is SGDLS, CDR2 YYNGEE, per germline. V lost 4 bases to trimming and J lost 4 bases; unmatched junction nucleotides: 10. CDR3 protein: CASSRTLAEATGELFF. For the CDR3, the DNA is TGTGCCAGCAGCCGAACCCTAGCGGAGGCCACCGGGGAGCTGTTTTTT.

CDR3 amino acids: CASVGQSNTGELFF. Here the CDR3 DNA reads TGTGCCAGCGTGGGACAATCGAACACCGGGGAGCTGTTTTTT. The chain recombines TRBV18 with TRBJ2-2; possibly TRBD1 for D (6 bases). This CDR3 is built from 14 residues. Trimming cost V 8 bases and J 0 bases, with 10 bases left between them. The germline V gene encodes CDR1 KGHSH and CDR2 LQKENI.

The chain is built from TRBV7-3 and TRBJ2-7, with 11 bases that match TRBD1. The V gene end was trimmed by 5 bases and the J gene end by 6 bases; junction bases not matched to a gene: 3. Per germline, CDR1 SGHTA and CDR2 FQGTGA. The CDR3 runs to 13 residues. CDR3 nucleotides: TGTGCCAGCAGCCCAGGGACAGGGGGCGAGCAGTACTTC. Translation gives CASSPGTGGEQYF.

The chain links TRBV18 to TRBJ2-2; possible D gene TRBD1, 6 bases. Looked up from germline, CDR1 is KGHSH and CDR2 is LQKENI. V shed 7 bases and J shed 2 bases, with 11 bases lying between them. The CDR3 runs 14 residues. The CDR3 is CASLRTVNTGELFF. Written as DNA, the CDR3 is TGTGCCAGCTTGAGGACAGTAAACACCGGGGAGCTGTTTTTT.

The chain recombines TRBV7-8 with TRBJ1-4; maybe TRBD1 (6 bases). CDR1 is SGHVS and CDR2 is FQNEAQ in the germline V gene. The CDR3 loop spans 15 amino acids. The V and J ends lost 4 bases and 4 bases respectively, with 13 bases between them. CDR3 sequence reads: CASSSNRAYNEKLFF. The CDR3 DNA reads as TGTGCCAGCAGCTCGAACAGGGCTTATAATGAAAAACTGTTTTTT.

The CDR3 loop reads CASEGTFNEKLFF. CDR3 coding DNA: TGTGCCAGTGAGGGGACTTTTAATGAAAAACTGTTTTTT. The V and J genes are TRBV19 and TRBJ1-4; perhaps TRBD1 as D (5 bases). The V gene lost 8 bases and the J gene lost 4 bases, with 11 bases spanning the gap. CDR3 length equals 13 residues. Germline values: CDR1 LNHDA, CDR2 SQIVND (reference sequence). The full variable domain, rest sourced from reference TRBV19 and TRBJ1-4, is DGGITQSPKYLFRKEGQNVTLSCEQNLNHDAMYWYRQDPGQGLRLIYYSQIVNDFQKGDIAEGYSVSREKKESFPLTVTSAQKNPTAFYLCASEGTFNEKLFFGSGTQLSVL.

The chain employs TRBV19 and TRBJ1-5, with D possibly matching TRBD1 (5 bases). CDR3 length: 14 residues. CDR1 and CDR2 (germline): LNHDA, SQIVND (reference sequence). V lost 3 bases to trimming and J lost 2 bases, with 8 bases between them. The CDR3 protein is CASSIGRGNQPQHF. In nucleotides, the CDR3 is TGTGCCAGTAGTATCGGCAGGGGCAATCAGCCCCAGCATTTT. Complete variable domain (other parts from reference TRBV19 and TRBJ1-5): DGGITQSPKYLFRKEGQNVTLSCEQNLNHDAMYWYRQDPGQGLRLIYYSQIVNDFQKGDIAEGYSVSREKKESFPLTVTSAQKNPTAFYLCASSIGRGNQPQHFGDGTRLSIL.

The rearrangement links TRBV25-1 to TRBJ2-1, with 9 bases identical to TRBD2. The CDR3 consists of 16 residues. The germline gives CDR1 MGHDK, CDR2 SYGVNS. V lost 1 base to trimming and J lost 3 bases; unmatched junction nucleotides: 4. CDR3 nucleotide sequence: TGTGCCAGCAGTGAATTGACTAGCGGAGTCTACAATGAGCAGTTCTTC. Translating gives CASSELTSGVYNEQFF. Using reference TRBV25-1 and TRBJ2-1 for the parts outside the CDR3, the full variable domain is EADIYQTPRYLVIGTGKKITLECSQTMGHDKMYWYQQDPGMELHLIHYSYGVNSTEKGDLSSESTVSRIRTEHFPLTLESARPSHTSQYLCASSELTSGVYNEQFFGPGTRLTVL.

Turning to this clone: Relative to the germline gene, one junction end is altered; a read error may explain this. The chain combines TRBV18 with TRBJ1-5; D unresolved. The CDR3 length is 14 residues. CDR1 is KGHSH, CDR2 LQKENI, per germline. The CDR3 spells CASSPSRVNEPQHF. In DNA, the CDR3 is TGTGCCAGCTCACCAAGTCGGGTCAATGAGCCCCAGCATTTT.

In regard to this clone: Relative to the germline gene, one junction end is altered; a read error may explain this. The chain links TRBV7-7 to TRBJ1-1; D is uncertain. The CDR3 extends over 15 amino acids. Germline lookup yields CDR1 SSHAT and CDR2 FNYEAQ (reference sequence). CDR3 amino acids: CASSSRTGVNTEAFF. DNA of the CDR3: TGTGCTAGCAGCTCCCGGACGGGAGTGAACACTGAAGCTTTCTTT.

The V call is TRBV3-1 (or the pseudogene TRBV3-2), the J call TRBJ2-1, with D possibly matching TRBD1 (6 bases). Trimming removed 1 base at V and 4 bases at J, with 8 bases between. Germline V gene data show CDR1 as LGHDT and CDR2 as YNNKEL (reference sequence). The CDR3 spans 14 residues. The CDR3 spells CASSQGQEYNEQFF. The CDR3 DNA sequence: TGTGCCAGCAGCCAAGGACAGGAGTACAATGAGCAGTTCTTC.

This clone was seen more than once but under ten times. V and J are TRBV29-1 and TRBJ1-2; D not resolved. CDR3 length: 12 amino acids. V lost 3 bases and J lost 0, with 5 bases in between. The germline V gene has CDR1 SQVTM and CDR2 ANQGSEA. Written as DNA, the CDR3 is TGCAGCGTTGATACAGCTAACTATGGCTACACCTTC. Amino acids: CSVDTANYGYTF.

V gene TRBV6-5 combines with J gene TRBJ1-2, with TRBD1 identical over 9 bases. The CDR3 totals 15 residues. Germline-derived CDR1 and CDR2 are MNHEY and SVGAGI. J was trimmed by 3 bases and V by 6 bases; bases with no gene match: 8. In DNA form, the CDR3 reads TGTGCCAGCAGCACCGGGACAGGGTGGGACTATGGCTACACCTTC. Translating it yields CASSTGTGWDYGYTF.

This clone was detected only a few times. CDR3 loop: CAWAGQGNDSPLHF. The DNA of the CDR3 is TGTGCCTGGGCAGGACAGGGAAACGATTCACCCCTCCACTTT. This rearrangement joins TRBV30 to TRBJ1-6, with 8 bases that match TRBD1. The J segment lost 8 bases and the V segment lost 5 bases, leaving 8 bases of the junction unmatched. Looked up from germline, CDR1 is GTSNPN and CDR2 is SVGIG (reference sequence). CDR3 length: 14 amino acids.

This chain joins TRBV7-2 and TRBJ2-3; D is unresolved. Deletions cut 5 bases from V and 4 bases from J, with 13 bases between. Germline CDR1 is SGHTA and CDR2 is FQGNSA. This CDR3 contains 14 residues. CDR3 DNA: TGTGCCAGCAGCCTAGGCCTTACAGCAGATACGCAGTATTTT. Its translation: CASSLGLTADTQYF.

The chain joins TRBV5-1 to TRBJ2-1, with D possibly being TRBD2 (6 bases). V was shortened by 4 bases and J by 0 bases, with 23 bases between the two germline ends. The germline gives CDR1 SGHRS, CDR2 YFSETQ. CDR3 length: 19 amino acids. The CDR3 nucleotides read TGCGCCAGCAGCCCGACCCCGGGACTCCTAGTAGGCTCCTACAATGAGCAGTTCTTC. This encodes CASSPTPGLLVGSYNEQFF.

The chain combines TRBV27 with TRBJ1-6, with 10 bases that match TRBD1. Germline values: CDR1 MNHEY, CDR2 SMNVEV (reference sequence). CDR3 length: 15 residues. The V segment lost 0 bases and the J segment 7 bases; nucleotides outside the gene matches: 0. CDR3 bases: TGTGCCAGCAGTTTATCGGACAGGGGGAATTCACCCCTCCACTTT. This codes for CASSLSDRGNSPLHF.

This sequence joins TRBV5-4 and TRBJ2-3, with D maybe TRBD2 (5 bases). This CDR3 spans 14 amino acids. Germline CDR1 and CDR2: SGHNT and YYREEE (reference sequence). V was cut by 2 bases and J by 5 bases, with 12 bases left in between. DNA for the CDR3: TGTGCCAGCAGCTTTTTTCTAGCAGTAGATACGCAGTATTTT. This codes for CASSFFLAVDTQYF.